A selection of T cell receptor beta chains follows, all from one sample in a study of cytotoxic CD8 clonotypes in ibrutinib-treated CLL. Using immunoSEQ multiplex PCR, the repertoire was profiled, and TCRdb retains in-frame clones only, with some absent. This table has about 2,800 clones, 82% appearing once. Sequenced here: PBMCs, sampled before ibrutinib treatment. These receptors all stem from a human donor with chronic lymphocytic leukemia. CDR3s include the opening cysteine and the closing phenylalanine or tryptophan. The D gene is left open where the match is weak.

TRBV4-1	TRBD1	TRBJ1-2	CASSQEPGGPYGYTF
TRBV5-1	TRBD1	TRBJ1-6	CASRFHDRGENSPLHF
TRBV29-1	-	TRBJ2-1	CSAEGGLGGTYNEQFF
TRBV5-1	-	TRBJ2-6	CASSLAGIAGANVLTF
TRBV27	-	TRBJ1-2	CASSLLLGSGYTF
TRBV5-5	TRBD2	TRBJ2-3	CASSLAGGVDTQYF
TRBV5-1	-	TRBJ2-1	CASSLEGSYNEQFF
TRBV27	-	TRBJ2-3	CASSFDSEDTQYF
TRBV6-5	TRBD2	TRBJ2-6	CASSPGGSGANVLTF
TRBV7-6	-	TRBJ2-5	CASSLAAGSETQYF
TRBV5-6	-	TRBJ1-2	CASMRGVGYGYTF
TRBV19	TRBD1	TRBJ1-1	CASSIAGTGLTEAFF
TRBV11-2	-	-	CASSLDRVRYEQYF
TRBV5-1	-	TRBJ1-3	CASSPPRNTIYF
TRBV19	-	TRBJ2-6	CASSAQGGSGANVLTF
TRBV19	-	TRBJ2-5	CASSGGRAPRETQYF
TRBV27	-	TRBJ1-1	CASSLGEGTEAFF
TRBV4-1	-	TRBJ2-7	CASSQGASFYEQYF
TRBV7-8	TRBD2	TRBJ2-2	CASSPRTSGGGTGELFF
TRBV6-1	-	TRBJ1-1	CASSEGGLGGTEAFF
TRBV4-1	-	TRBJ1-2	CASSQSTVSYGYTF
TRBV2	TRBD2	TRBJ2-2	CARGTSGTGELFF
TRBV6-1	-	TRBJ1-3	CASSDGATGNTIYF
TRBV5-1	-	TRBJ2-3	CASSLEAGNWRGTDTQYF
TRBV6-5	-	TRBJ1-2	CASSYSANGGYTF
TRBV7-9	-	TRBJ1-2	CASSSLRRPYGYTF
TRBV4-1	TRBD2	TRBJ2-1	CASSQEGLAGFNEQFF
TRBV27	-	TRBJ1-6	CASSARGIQSPLHF
TRBV28	TRBD1	TRBJ1-1	CASRPGQTEAFF
TRBV7-8	-	TRBJ2-7	CASSPAVEEQYF
TRBV6-1	-	TRBJ1-1	CASNPGRENPEAFF
TRBV12-2	-	TRBJ1-5	CASRETGFKGPQHF
TRBV5-1	TRBD1	TRBJ2-2	CASSPLGTGGISTGELFF
TRBV14	TRBD1	TRBJ1-1	CASSQEGTESGTEAFF
TRBV6-6	-	TRBJ1-4	CASSYAGHRYEKLFF
TRBV13	-	TRBJ1-1	CASAGTAEAFF
TRBV11-2	TRBD1	TRBJ1-2	CASSLDGGTGVYGYTF
TRBV5-4	TRBD2	TRBJ2-3	CASSMTSGRTDTQYF
TRBV6-5	-	TRBJ1-1	CAGPSTNQINTEAFF
TRBV5-1	-	TRBJ2-7	CASSLAPRSTYEQYF
TRBV6-1	-	TRBJ2-7	CARERQEPYEQYF
TRBV5-1	TRBD1	TRBJ2-7	CASGVDRDYEQYF